The 15 T cell receptor beta chains given below trace back to one sample, sequenced in a study of CXCR3-negative and CXCR3-positive naive CD8 T cells. The authors prepared UMI-labeled TRB cDNA libraries by 5' RACE. Each CDR3 protein gets one entry in TCRdb, which reprocessed the 5' RACE reads and gives no DNA. The specimen's table records 70,000 to 95,000 distinct CDR3 sequences. The specimen was naive CXCR3- CD8+ T cells from blood. The subset: CD45RO-CCR7+CD27+CD95- naive CD8+ T cells lacking CXCR3 (TNR3-). The receptors originated from a human donor in good health. Some clones in this sample may be carry-over from other donors' samples.

J is TRBJ2-3 and V is TRBV6-5; absent DNA, TCRdb's TRBD1 call cannot be checked. The CDR3 runs 15 residues. In germline, CDR1 is MNHEY, CDR2 SVGAGI. The CDR3 protein is CASSYLRGSTDTQYF.

V and J are TRBV7-9 and TRBJ2-2; TCRdb's D call, TRBD2, is unchecked because there is no DNA. The CDR3 is made up of 14 amino acids. The germline V gene encodes CDR1 SEHNR and CDR2 FQNEAQ (reference sequence). The CDR3 reads CASTRLGDTGELFF.

V and J are TRBV5-1 and TRBJ2-7. The CDR3 length is 13 residues. CDR1 and CDR2 from the germline V gene are SGHRS and YFSETQ. The CDR3 sequence is CASSLGRTYEQYF. The whole variable domain, remainder taken from reference TRBV5-1 and TRBJ2-7, is KAGVTQTPRYLIKTRGQQVTLSCSPISGHRSVSWYQQTPGQGLQFLFEYFSETQRNKGNFPGRFSGRQFSNSRSEMNVSTLELGDSALYLCASSLGRTYEQYFGPGTRLTVT.

J is TRBJ2-7 and V is TRBV10-2; TCRdb picks TRBD1, but there is no DNA to check that call. The CDR3 loop spans 14 amino acids. Germline V lookup: CDR1 WSHSY, CDR2 SAAADI. The CDR3: CASSDWGNSYEQYF.

This rearrangement joins TRBV5-1 to TRBJ1-2; TCRdb names TRBD1, which stays unverified in the absence of DNA. The length of the CDR3 is 12 residues. Germline V CDR1 and CDR2: SGHRS, YFSETQ. The CDR3 region is CASSLEGNGYTF. The full variable domain, in which reference TRBV5-1 and TRBJ1-2 provide the parts outside the CDR3, is KAGVTQTPRYLIKTRGQQVTLSCSPISGHRSVSWYQQTPGQGLQFLFEYFSETQRNKGNFPGRFSGRQFSNSRSEMNVSTLELGDSALYLCASSLEGNGYTFGSGTRLTVV.

The rearrangement links TRBV20-1 to TRBJ1-1; no DNA is available, so the TRBD1 call from TCRdb remains unchecked. CDR1 is DFQATT and CDR2 is SNEGSKA in the germline V gene (reference sequence). CDR3 length equals 14 residues. The CDR3: CSARDWQGAAEAFF.

According to its frequency, this clonotype is medium-sized. The chain is built from TRBV11-3 and TRBJ1-4. The CDR3 consists of 15 residues. Germline lookup yields CDR1 SGHNT and CDR2 YENEEA. The CDR3 spells CASSLETEGDEKLFF.

V and J are TRBV6-2 or TRBV6-3 and TRBJ2-3; the D call from TCRdb, TRBD2, cannot be confirmed without DNA. Per germline, CDR1 MNHEY and CDR2 SVGEGT. The CDR3 spans 15 residues. CDR3 region: CASSWVGGGTDTQYF.

V and J are TRBV15 and TRBJ2-6. The CDR3 is 15 residues long. Germline V lookup: CDR1 LNHNV, CDR2 YYDKDF (reference sequence). The CDR3 loop is CATSNVTSGANVLTF.

The V and J genes are TRBV5-1 and TRBJ2-1. Germline CDR1 is SGHRS and CDR2 is YFSETQ. This CDR3 is built from 14 residues. CDR3 in amino acids: CASSLFLLGNEQFF.

J is TRBJ2-4 and V is TRBV28; TCRdb outputs TRBD1, but without DNA this stays unchecked. The CDR3 is made up of 16 amino acids. Germline assignment: CDR1 MDHEN and CDR2 SYDVKM. The CDR3 reads CASSLWGEMSKNIQYF.

The rearrangement joins TRBV6-7 to TRBJ2-1; TCRdb lists TRBD1, though no DNA is available to test this call. TRBV6-7 is placed among ORFs of uncertain function. The CDR3 is 17 residues long. CDR3: CASSYSNRGPGRNEQFF.

V and J are TRBV20-1 and TRBJ1-1. This CDR3 contains 13 residues. The germline V gene encodes CDR1 DFQATT and CDR2 SNEGSKA (reference sequence). The CDR3 sequence: CSVRGGRDTEAFF.

The CDR3 region is CSVRSSGGQETQYF. The rearrangement uses TRBV29-1 and TRBJ2-5; lacking DNA, the TRBD2 call made by TCRdb goes unchecked. The CDR3 covers 14 residues. Looked up from germline, CDR1 is SQVTM and CDR2 is ANQGSEA.

V and J are TRBV28 and TRBJ2-7; TCRdb lists TRBD1, though no DNA is available to test this call. The CDR3 loop spans 13 amino acids. Per the germline V gene, CDR1 is MDHEN and CDR2 is SYDVKM. The CDR3 sequence is CASSLGTHYEQYF.